The rows below give T cell receptor beta chains drawn from one sample of a study of blood T cell repertoires in COVID-19. The protocol was immunoSEQ multiplex PCR, while the TCRdb copy is restricted to in-frame clones and leaves out a portion. The sample has 180,000 or so clones; approximately 90% are singletons. The sequenced sample consisted of peripheral blood. Receptors originate from a man aged 18 to 35 with acute or convalescent COVID-19. Each CDR3 is given with its conserved first and last residue. A D gene is named only where the DNA matches it firmly. Size is omitted from some rows. Given values are once, few, many or a class for expanded clones.

cdr3_aa: CASSTRSNTGELFF; clone_size: .; v_call: TRBV3-1/TRBV3-2; d_call: .; cdr3_length: 14
cdr3_aa: CASSSRLAGVVGELFF; clone_size: .; v_call: TRBV5-1; d_call: TRBD2; cdr3_length: 16
cdr3_aa: CTSSQPPRGRDQPQHF; clone_size: .; v_call: TRBV1; d_call: .; cdr3_length: 16
cdr3_aa: CASSFGLLPQHF; clone_size: few; v_call: TRBV12-3/TRBV12-4; d_call: .; cdr3_length: 12
cdr3_aa: CASDGTGGNTEAFF; clone_size: .; v_call: TRBV11-2; d_call: TRBD1; cdr3_length: 14
cdr3_aa: CASSEMGGRTEKLFF; clone_size: .; v_call: TRBV6-1; d_call: .; cdr3_length: 15
cdr3_aa: CASSTRGGSGYTF; clone_size: once; v_call: TRBV9; d_call: .; cdr3_length: 13
cdr3_aa: CASSEETSSYEQYF; clone_size: once; v_call: TRBV5-1; d_call: .; cdr3_length: 14
cdr3_aa: CASSLTPGELFF; clone_size: .; v_call: TRBV27; d_call: .; cdr3_length: 12
cdr3_aa: CAWGTRLETQYF; clone_size: few; v_call: TRBV30; d_call: TRBD2; cdr3_length: 12
cdr3_aa: CASRGQGVTEQYF; clone_size: .; v_call: TRBV2; d_call: TRBD1; cdr3_length: 13
cdr3_aa: CASSLSGDTLYNEQFF; clone_size: .; v_call: TRBV28; d_call: .; cdr3_length: 16
cdr3_aa: CASSLVAEFSSGRGLGEQFF; clone_size: .; v_call: TRBV5-5; d_call: .; cdr3_length: 20
cdr3_aa: CASRGQGAFGELFF; clone_size: .; v_call: TRBV6-1; d_call: TRBD1; cdr3_length: 14
cdr3_aa: CASSSGTGLSYEQYF; clone_size: once; v_call: TRBV27; d_call: TRBD1; cdr3_length: 15
cdr3_aa: CASSLRQGDEQFF; clone_size: few; v_call: TRBV18; d_call: TRBD1; cdr3_length: 13
cdr3_aa: CASTRPQGDTEAFF; clone_size: once; v_call: TRBV4-2; d_call: TRBD1; cdr3_length: 14
cdr3_aa: CASGEASGGFEQFF; clone_size: .; v_call: TRBV5-1; d_call: TRBD2; cdr3_length: 14
cdr3_aa: CSVRTSWETQYF; clone_size: .; v_call: TRBV29-1; d_call: TRBD2; cdr3_length: 12
cdr3_aa: CASSLRTGATNSPLHF; clone_size: .; v_call: TRBV5-1; d_call: TRBD1; cdr3_length: 16
cdr3_aa: CASSIKGINYGYTF; clone_size: .; v_call: TRBV19; d_call: .; cdr3_length: 14
cdr3_aa: CASSTGGFVEKLFF; clone_size: .; v_call: TRBV5-8; d_call: .; cdr3_length: 14
cdr3_aa: CARNLEGAPLHF; clone_size: once; v_call: TRBV5-3; d_call: TRBD1; cdr3_length: 12
cdr3_aa: CASSPNQGVTEAFF; clone_size: .; v_call: TRBV18; d_call: TRBD1; cdr3_length: 14
cdr3_aa: CASSGGTGANVLTF; clone_size: .; v_call: TRBV5-1; d_call: .; cdr3_length: 14
cdr3_aa: CASSPDRYKNIQYF; clone_size: once; v_call: TRBV7-3; d_call: .; cdr3_length: 14
cdr3_aa: CASSVGGRDNSPLHF; clone_size: few; v_call: TRBV9; d_call: .; cdr3_length: 15
cdr3_aa: CASTMRLTNYGYTF; clone_size: few; v_call: TRBV10-2; d_call: .; cdr3_length: 14
cdr3_aa: CASSLPAGHSAFF; clone_size: few; v_call: TRBV7-2; d_call: .; cdr3_length: 13
cdr3_aa: CASSTGQPPLHF; clone_size: .; v_call: TRBV5-1; d_call: TRBD1; cdr3_length: 12
cdr3_aa: CASSPSGHLAEAFF; clone_size: .; v_call: TRBV7-2; d_call: .; cdr3_length: 14
cdr3_aa: CASSPGQVVNSPLHF; clone_size: once; v_call: TRBV3-1/TRBV3-2; d_call: TRBD1; cdr3_length: 15
cdr3_aa: CASSQRTGNTGELFF; clone_size: .; v_call: TRBV5-1; d_call: .; cdr3_length: 15
cdr3_aa: CASSYRGREAFF; clone_size: .; v_call: TRBV28; d_call: .; cdr3_length: 12
cdr3_aa: CASSSTGDEETQYF; clone_size: .; v_call: TRBV7-3; d_call: TRBD1; cdr3_length: 14
cdr3_aa: CASKPTGTGILFAFF; clone_size: .; v_call: TRBV2; d_call: TRBD1; cdr3_length: 15
cdr3_aa: CASTTTETQYF; clone_size: .; v_call: TRBV2; d_call: .; cdr3_length: 11
cdr3_aa: CASSLDMAEAFF; clone_size: .; v_call: TRBV7-9; d_call: .; cdr3_length: 12
cdr3_aa: CASSQEQGQGDEQFF; clone_size: once; v_call: TRBV4-2; d_call: .; cdr3_length: 15
cdr3_aa: CASSLQPTGRVSYNEQFF; clone_size: .; v_call: TRBV18; d_call: TRBD2; cdr3_length: 18
cdr3_aa: CASSEQGIGNTIYF; clone_size: .; v_call: TRBV9; d_call: .; cdr3_length: 14
cdr3_aa: CASKDHRGLIETQYF; clone_size: .; v_call: TRBV10-2; d_call: TRBD1; cdr3_length: 15
cdr3_aa: CASSVEGQGSYGYTF; clone_size: once; v_call: TRBV9; d_call: TRBD1; cdr3_length: 15
cdr3_aa: CASSTHRTGVENTIYF; clone_size: .; v_call: TRBV6-6; d_call: TRBD1; cdr3_length: 16
cdr3_aa: CSAFGTGAYYGYTF; clone_size: .; v_call: TRBV29-1; d_call: TRBD1; cdr3_length: 14
cdr3_aa: CASSQDRGGQETQYF; clone_size: .; v_call: TRBV2; d_call: TRBD1; cdr3_length: 15
cdr3_aa: CASSVVTGGMNTGELFF; clone_size: .; v_call: TRBV9; d_call: TRBD1; cdr3_length: 17
cdr3_aa: CSASGPRSGGLNTEAFF; clone_size: .; v_call: TRBV20-1; d_call: TRBD1; cdr3_length: 17
cdr3_aa: CASRTTESWGDGYTF; clone_size: once; v_call: TRBV27; d_call: .; cdr3_length: 15
cdr3_aa: CASSLDGINQPQHF; clone_size: .; v_call: TRBV5-1; d_call: .; cdr3_length: 14
cdr3_aa: CASSLRQGKVSNQPQHF; clone_size: once; v_call: TRBV28; d_call: TRBD1; cdr3_length: 17
cdr3_aa: CASSLGSGQGTLAKNIQYF; clone_size: .; v_call: TRBV7-8; d_call: TRBD1; cdr3_length: 19
cdr3_aa: CASSLGLNRGYGYTF; clone_size: .; v_call: TRBV28; d_call: TRBD1; cdr3_length: 15
cdr3_aa: CASSQAQVSLNTEAFF; clone_size: .; v_call: TRBV4-1; d_call: .; cdr3_length: 16
cdr3_aa: CASSSEADQPQHF; clone_size: .; v_call: TRBV5-4; d_call: .; cdr3_length: 13
cdr3_aa: CASSYAGEANEKLFF; clone_size: .; v_call: TRBV6-6; d_call: .; cdr3_length: 15
cdr3_aa: CASNEQSGSNQPQHF; clone_size: .; v_call: TRBV4-2; d_call: .; cdr3_length: 15
cdr3_aa: CASSPGTGVYNEQFF; clone_size: .; v_call: TRBV27; d_call: TRBD1; cdr3_length: 15
cdr3_aa: CAWSVPGGGSPLHF; clone_size: .; v_call: TRBV30; d_call: .; cdr3_length: 14